What follows are 8 T cell receptor beta chains derived from one specimen sequenced in a study of control samples from healthy donors and cancer patients. Sequenced by immunoSEQ multiplex PCR; TCRdb stores in-frame clones only, minus some. The sample has some 130,000 clones; 75% to 95% are singletons. Input material: blood. The receptor set was obtained from a man aged 35 to 55 in good health.

This chain uses TRBV6-4 with TRBJ2-1; D perhaps matches TRBD2 (6 bases). This CDR3 has 14 residues. CDR1 and CDR2 (germline): MRHNA, SNTAGT. V shed 0 bases and J shed 9 bases, with 12 bases lying between them. DNA of the CDR3: TGTGCCAGCAGTGACTCCCCGACTAGGGGTGAGCAGTTCTTC. Protein: CASSDSPTRGEQFF.

The V and J genes are TRBV5-1 and TRBJ1-2; 10 nucleotides agree with TRBD1. Germline-derived CDR1 and CDR2 are SGHRS and YFSETQ. CDR3 length: 14 residues. J was trimmed by 6 bases and V by 4 bases; bases with no gene match: 6. DNA for the CDR3: TGCGCCAGCAGCGTAGGACAGGGGGGTGATGGCTACACCTTC. It is translated as CASSVGQGGDGYTF.

The chain joins TRBV19 to TRBJ1-5, with TRBD1 matching 11 bases. This CDR3 contains 15 residues. Trimming at V came to 3 bases and at J to 7 bases, leaving 5 bases not matched to a gene. Per germline, CDR1 LNHDA and CDR2 SQIVND (reference sequence). The CDR3 loop is CASSIPGQGAQPQHF. The CDR3 region has the DNA TGTGCCAGTAGTATCCCAGGACAGGGGGCCCAGCCCCAGCATTTT.

The chain is built from TRBV9 and TRBJ1-5; no clear D gene. The CDR3 covers 15 residues. In germline, CDR1 is SGDLS, CDR2 YYNGEE. V lost 4 bases and J lost 3, with 14 bases in between. The chain's CDR3 is CASSPGRHLNQPQHF. The CDR3 nucleotides are TGTGCCAGCAGCCCCGGCCGACACCTCAATCAGCCCCAGCATTTT.

V and J are TRBV5-8 and TRBJ2-7; perhaps D is TRBD1 or TRBD2 (6 bases each). The CDR3 length is 14 residues. Looked up from germline, CDR1 is SGHTS and CDR2 is YDEGEE. The V gene lost 4 bases and the J gene lost 6 bases, with 17 bases spanning the gap. CDR3 sequence: CASSVRGANGEQYF. The CDR3, as DNA: TGTGCCAGCAGCGTAAGGGGGGCAAATGGCGAGCAGTACTTC.

This chain connects TRBV5-5 to TRBJ1-1; a weak D match, TRBD1 (5 bases). V was pared by 4 bases and J by 0 bases, with 13 bases between. The CDR3 extends over 15 amino acids. Looked up from germline, CDR1 is SGHKS and CDR2 is YYEKEE (reference sequence). The chain's CDR3 is CASSPGTFLNTEAFF. The DNA for the CDR3 is TGTGCCAGCAGCCCCGGGACTTTTTTGAACACTGAAGCTTTCTTT.

The rearrangement links TRBV6-5 to TRBJ1-3; 7 bases agree with TRBD1. The germline V gene has CDR1 MNHEY and CDR2 SVGAGI. With 4 bases clipped from V and 0 bases from J, the junction kept 3 bases outside the gene matches. The CDR3 loop spans 15 amino acids. CDR3 DNA: TGTGCCAGCAGTTGGGACAGCAGCTCTGGAAACACCATATATTTT. Protein product: CASSWDSSSGNTIYF.

This chain joins TRBV3-1 (or the pseudogene TRBV3-2) and TRBJ2-5, with unresolved D. The ends were cut back, 3 bases at V and 3 bases at J, with 8 bases in the middle. The CDR3 is 13 residues long. Germline-derived CDR1 and CDR2 are LGHDT and YNNKEL (reference sequence). This chain's CDR3 is CASSHLTKETQYF. As DNA, the CDR3 is TGTGCCAGCAGCCATCTAACTAAAGAGACCCAGTACTTC.